The next 17 T cell receptor beta chains were all read from a single sample in a study of a mutant IDH1 vaccine in newly diagnosed glioma. Time point: baseline, week 1 (first vaccination visit). Treatment meaning: pre-vaccination baseline after standard-of-care therapy. The table came from immunoSEQ multiplex PCR; TCRdb's copy has only in-frame clones and leaves some out. The repertoire includes about 46,000 clones, roughly 80% of them detected once, and approximately 1.8% sits in the top ten. The starting material was PBMCs, obtained from a glioma patient treated with radiotherapy, temozolomide or both. The source is a woman between 35 and 50 years old with glioma.

This sequence joins TRBV7-2 and TRBJ2-2, with unresolved D. CDR1 and CDR2 from the germline V gene are SGHTA and FQGNSA. CDR3 length: 14 amino acids. Trimming stripped 3 bases from V and 1 base from J, with 6 bases between. CDR3 in amino acids: CASSFLQNTGELFF. CDR3 in DNA: TGTGCCAGCAGCTTCCTCCAGAACACCGGGGAGCTGTTTTTT.

This chain uses TRBV7-2 with TRBJ1-2; D possibly corresponds to TRBD1 (6 bases). Germline lookup yields CDR1 SGHTA and CDR2 FQGNSA. This CDR3 is 15 amino acids long. With 4 bases removed from V and 5 bases from J, the gap between germline ends came to 17 bases. Here the CDR3 reads CASSSRQDGGYGYTF. CDR3 coding DNA: TGTGCCAGCAGCTCCCGACAGGATGGGGGATATGGCTACACCTTC. The full variable domain, rest sourced from reference TRBV7-2 and TRBJ1-2, is GAGVSQSPSNKVTEKGKDVELRCDPISGHTALYWYRQSLGQGLEFLIYFQGNSAPDKSGLPSDRFSAERTGGSVSTLTIQRTQQEDSAVYLCASSSRQDGGYGYTFGSGTRLTVV.

The chain employs TRBV19 and TRBJ2-1; 11 bases align to TRBD2. Germline values: CDR1 LNHDA, CDR2 SQIVND (reference sequence). Losses at the gene ends were 9 bases for V and 5 bases for J; bases not matched to a gene: 6. This CDR3 contains 14 residues. The chain's CDR3 is CASSTSGAHNEQFF. As DNA, the CDR3 is TGTGCCAGCTCGACTAGCGGGGCTCACAATGAGCAGTTCTTC.

The chain joins TRBV2 to TRBJ1-5; no firm D call. Germline V lookup: CDR1 SNHLY, CDR2 FYNNEI. The CDR3 is 16 amino acids. V was shortened by 2 bases and J by 0 bases, with 11 bases between the two germline ends. The CDR3 sequence: CASSERGIYSNQPQHF. In DNA form, the CDR3 reads TGTGCCAGCAGTGAAAGAGGGATCTATAGCAATCAGCCCCAGCATTTT.

This rearrangement joins TRBV6-1 to TRBJ2-7; D is uncertain. The germline CDR1 and CDR2 sequences are MNHNS and SASEGT. The V end was cut by 3 bases, the J end by 3 bases, with 9 bases between. This CDR3 is built from 13 residues. CDR3 nucleotides: TGTGCCAGCAGTGACCCGACGGGCTACGAGCAGTACTTC. Translated: CASSDPTGYEQYF.

The genes are TRBV4-3 and TRBJ1-1; 7 positions agree with TRBD1. CDR3 size: 14 residues. Germline lookup yields CDR1 LGHNA and CDR2 YSLEER. V dropped 3 bases and J dropped 2; count of bases not matched to a gene: 3. This CDR3 reads CASSHTGVNTEAFF. The CDR3 nucleotides are TGCGCCAGCAGCCATACAGGGGTAAACACTGAAGCTTTCTTT.

The chain combines TRBV5-6 with TRBJ1-1; 8 bases agree with TRBD1. The CDR3 loop spans 14 amino acids. The junction had 9 bases not matched to a gene; V was cut back by 4 bases and J by 7 bases. Germline V CDR1 and CDR2: SGHDT, YYEEEE. The CDR3 loop is CASSHKLQGGEAFF. The DNA for the CDR3 is TGTGCCAGCAGCCACAAATTACAGGGGGGTGAAGCTTTCTTT.

The chain employs TRBV2 and TRBJ2-3; D is undetermined. The CDR3 runs 12 residues. V was pared by 2 bases and J by 4 bases, with 4 bases between. Germline-derived CDR1 and CDR2 are SNHLY and FYNNEI. For the CDR3, the DNA is TGTGCCAGCAGTGAAAAGGCAGATACGCAGTATTTT. Encoded protein: CASSEKADTQYF. Full variable domain (missing parts from reference TRBV2 and TRBJ2-3): EPEVTQTPSHQVTQMGQEVILRCVPISNHLYFYWYRQILGQKVEFLVSFYNNEISEKSEIFDDQFSVERPDGSNFTLKIRSTKLEDSAMYFCASSEKADTQYFGPGTRLTVL.

The chain joins TRBV12-5 to TRBJ1-5; D is unresolved. The CDR3 contains 14 residues. The germline gives CDR1 LGHNT, CDR2 FRNRAP. Trimming pared 1 base from V and 5 bases from J, leaving 9 bases between. CDR3 region: CASGLGGLDQPQHF. The DNA of the CDR3 is TGTGCTAGTGGTTTGGGAGGACTGGATCAGCCCCAGCATTTT.

The chain is built from TRBV9 and TRBJ1-1, with unresolved D. V was pared by 0 bases and J by 2 bases, with 8 bases between. This CDR3 is 14 amino acids long. Per the germline V gene, CDR1 is SGDLS and CDR2 is YYNGEE. CDR3 nucleotide sequence: TGTGCCAGCAGCGTAGGGCATCTCAACACTGAAGCTTTCTTT. This encodes CASSVGHLNTEAFF.

The CDR3 region is CASRGLEGISQPQHF. CDR3 sequence (DNA): TGTGCCAGCAGGGGGTTAGAAGGAATTTCTCAGCCCCAGCATTTT. This chain joins TRBV27 and TRBJ1-5; D is undetermined. This CDR3 has 15 residues. Per the germline V gene, CDR1 is MNHEY and CDR2 is SMNVEV (reference sequence). The V end lost 6 bases, the J end lost 6 bases, and 18 bases lay between the germline ends.

The gene calls are TRBV19 and TRBJ2-7, with 10 bases lining up with TRBD2. Germline V CDR1 and CDR2: LNHDA, SQIVND (reference sequence). Trimming at V came to 5 bases and at J to 5 bases, leaving 9 bases not matched to a gene. This CDR3 contains 15 residues. The CDR3 is CASSLKRGGSHEQYF. In DNA form, the CDR3 reads TGTGCCAGTAGTTTAAAGCGGGGGGGCAGCCACGAGCAGTACTTC.

The chain has TRBV15 and TRBJ1-6; tentatively, D is TRBD1 (5 bases). The germline gives CDR1 LNHNV, CDR2 YYDKDF (reference sequence). Trimming removed 1 base from V and 3 bases from J, with 7 bases in between. This CDR3 has 15 amino acids. CDR3: CATSRATDYNSPLHF. In DNA form, the CDR3 reads TGTGCCACCAGCAGAGCGACAGACTATAATTCACCCCTCCACTTT.

The J gene is TRBJ1-1, the V gene TRBV19, with 10 positions matching TRBD1. The CDR3 covers 16 residues. The V segment lost 1 base and the J segment 0 bases; nucleotides outside the gene matches: 2. The germline V gene has CDR1 LNHDA and CDR2 SQIVND (reference sequence). The CDR3 sequence is CASSIAGQGVNTEAFF. The CDR3, as DNA: TGTGCCAGTAGTATAGCTGGACAGGGGGTGAACACTGAAGCTTTCTTT.

This clone was recorded a few times. J is TRBJ1-1 and V is TRBV7-9; 7 nucleotides match TRBD1. The germline gives CDR1 SEHNR, CDR2 FQNEAQ (reference sequence). This CDR3 has 16 amino acids. The V gene end was trimmed by 5 bases and the J gene end by 1 base; junction bases not matched to a gene: 10. DNA for the CDR3: TGTGCCAGCAGCCCAGGGGGGCGACTGACGAACACTGAAGCTTTCTTT. Translated, it gives CASSPGGRLTNTEAFF.

The chain joins TRBV9 to TRBJ1-6, with D maybe TRBD1 (6 bases). CDR3 length equals 18 residues. Per germline, CDR1 SGDLS and CDR2 YYNGEE. Trimming took off 10 bases at V and 10 bases at J, with 33 bases between the two ends. CDR3 protein: CASSVDNDGGRGESPLHF. DNA of the CDR3: TGTGCCTCAAGCGTAGATAATGACGGGGGCAGGGGAGAATCACCCCTCCACTTT.

The genes are TRBV4-1 and TRBJ2-7; possibly TRBD2 for D (6 bases). The CDR3 is 15 amino acids. Germline assignment: CDR1 MGHRA and CDR2 YSYEKL. With 1 base removed from V and 0 bases from J, the gap between germline ends came to 10 bases. The CDR3 here is CASSQAPSDSYEQYF. Written as DNA, the CDR3 is TGCGCCAGCAGCCAAGCCCCTAGCGACTCCTACGAGCAGTACTTC.